This is a list of T cell receptor beta chains from one sample in a study of T cell responses to AZD1222 COVID-19 vaccine. Some clones are missing from TCRdb's copy, which holds only in-frame ones; the method was immunoSEQ multiplex PCR. The sample records 80,000 to 100,000 clones, nearly 90% being singletons. Sequencing was performed on peripheral blood, taken on day 0 of AZD1222 vaccination. These receptors were obtained from an adult in good health. Each CDR3 is given with its conserved first and last residue. D genes are given only for firm matches. Clone size is shown for a subset of rows, as once, few, many or a class of expanded clone.

D | J | V | size | DNA | CDR3
. | TRBJ2-7 | TRBV14 | . | TGTGCCAGCAGCCAAGATCTAGGGCGCTACGAGCAGTACTTC | CASSQDLGRYEQYF
TRBD2 | TRBJ2-5 | TRBV24-1 | . | TGTGCCACCAGTGATTCGAGCGGGGCAGAGACCCAGTACTTC | CATSDSSGAETQYF
. | TRBJ2-2 | TRBV29-1 | . | TGCAGCGTCCGACTAGTTAGCACCGGGGAGCTGTTTTTT | CSVRLVSTGELFF
. | TRBJ1-1 | TRBV28 | . | TGTGCCAGCAGTTTATCCTTACAAGGCTCAGGCACTGAAGCTTTCTTT | CASSLSLQGSGTEAFF
. | TRBJ2-7 | TRBV14 | . | TGTGCCAGCAGCCAAGCTCTAGCCGATTCCTACGAGCAGTACTTC | CASSQALADSYEQYF
. | TRBJ1-1 | TRBV7-2 | . | TGTGCCAGCAGCTTATCGACAGCCTTGAACACTGAAGCTTTCTTT | CASSLSTALNTEAFF
. | TRBJ1-1 | TRBV12-5 | . | TGTGCTAGTGGTTTGGGGACGAACACTGAAGCTTTCTTT | CASGLGTNTEAFF
TRBD2 | TRBJ2-5 | TRBV30 | . | TGTGCCTGGAGTGTAGGGTTAGCGGGCCAAGAGACCCAGTACTTC | CAWSVGLAGQETQYF
. | TRBJ2-7 | TRBV5-1 | . | TGCGCCAGCAGCATGACGGCCTCCTACGAGCAGTACTTC | CASSMTASYEQYF
. | TRBJ1-1 | TRBV5-1 | . | TGCGCCAGCAGCTTGGCGGGGAACTGGGACACTGAAGCTTTCTTT | CASSLAGNWDTEAFF
. | TRBJ1-1 | TRBV5-1 | . | TGCGCCAGCAGGCCAGGTAGGGAAACTGAAGCTTTCTTT | CASRPGRETEAFF
. | TRBJ1-2 | TRBV29-1 | . | TGCAGCGTTGAAGGAGGGGCGGGTGGCTACACCTTC | CSVEGGAGGYTF
TRBD2 | TRBJ2-3 | TRBV10-3 | . | TGTGCCATCAGTGAGCGGACTAGCGGGGCCCGGGAGGGCACAGATACGCAGTATTTT | CAISERTSGAREGTDTQYF
TRBD2 | TRBJ2-7 | TRBV27 | . | TGTGCCAGCAGTCTTACCGGGACTAGCCTACCTTTTTACGAGCAGTACTTC | CASSLTGTSLPFYEQYF
. | TRBJ1-1 | TRBV6-2/TRBV6-3 | . | TGTGCCAGCAGTTACCCTTCAACAGGGTATCCTGAAGCTTTCTTT | CASSYPSTGYPEAFF
. | TRBJ1-6 | TRBV7-2 | few | TGTGCCAGCAGCTTAGAATGGAGCTCCTATAATTCACCCCTCCACTTT | CASSLEWSSYNSPLHF
TRBD1 | TRBJ1-1 | TRBV7-9 | . | TGTGCCAGCAGCTTAAATTGGGACAGCTTACCGAACACTGAAGCTTTCTTT | CASSLNWDSLPNTEAFF
TRBD1 | TRBJ1-4 | TRBV24-1 | . | TGTGCCACCAGTGACCCGGGACAGGGTGGAGAAAAACTGTTTTTT | CATSDPGQGGEKLFF
. | TRBJ2-5 | TRBV2 | . | TGTGCCAGCAGTCCCCGGGAGACCCAGTACTTC | CASSPRETQYF
TRBD2 | TRBJ2-5 | TRBV6-2/TRBV6-3 | . | TGTGCCAGCAGTTATCCGACTAGCGGGAGGGCCTTGGTGAGAGAGACCCAGTACTTC | CASSYPTSGRALVRETQYF
. | TRBJ2-3 | TRBV3-1/TRBV3-2 | . | TGTGCCAGCAGCCAAGCTACAGATACGCAGTATTTT | CASSQATDTQYF
TRBD1 | TRBJ1-3 | TRBV6-5 | . | TGTGCCAGCAGTTTTGGGACAGACGGAAACACCATATATTTT | CASSFGTDGNTIYF
. | TRBJ1-1 | TRBV4-2 | . | TGTGCCAGCAGCCAAACATCAGGTGGGACTGAAGCTTTCTTT | CASSQTSGGTEAFF
. | TRBJ1-2 | TRBV28 | few | TGTGCCAGCAGTCCCTACGGGGGGGACCGCTACACCTTC | CASSPYGGDRYTF
TRBD2 | TRBJ2-3 | TRBV3-1/TRBV3-2 | . | TGTGCCAGCAGCTTGGGACTATTCACAGATACGCAGTATTTT | CASSLGLFTDTQYF
. | TRBJ1-4 | TRBV7-9 | . | TGTGCCAGCAGCTTAGCAGCCGAAAAACTGTTTTTT | CASSLAAEKLFF
. | TRBJ1-5 | TRBV7-2 | . | TGTGCCAGCAGCGTAATTCCGAATAGCAATCAGCCCCAGCATTTT | CASSVIPNSNQPQHF
. | TRBJ2-1 | TRBV5-1 | . | TGCGCCAGCAGCCCCGTAGGCGGGGTCTACAATGAGCAGTTCTTC | CASSPVGGVYNEQFF
. | TRBJ1-3 | TRBV29-1 | . | TGCAGCGTCGAACGGGGGTACACCATATATTTT | CSVERGYTIYF
. | TRBJ2-6 | TRBV5-6 | . | TGTGCCAGCACTTTGCTGTGGCCAGCCTCTGGGGCCAACGTCCTGACTTTC | CASTLLWPASGANVLTF
TRBD1 | TRBJ2-3 | TRBV7-9 | . | TGTGCCAGCAGCTTCGGGGACAGGAGAACAGATACGCAGTATTTT | CASSFGDRRTDTQYF
TRBD2 | TRBJ2-3 | TRBV7-9 | . | TGTGCCAGTGGCGGGAGGACAGATACGCAGTATTTT | CASGGRTDTQYF
. | TRBJ2-7 | TRBV28 | . | TGTGCCAGCAGCCCTCCCCCCCTCTACGAGCAGTACTTC | CASSPPPLYEQYF
. | TRBJ2-7 | TRBV14 | . | TGTGCCAGCAGCCAAGATACCTACGAGCAGTACTTC | CASSQDTYEQYF
. | TRBJ2-1 | TRBV19 | . | TGTGCCAGTAGTATTTACAATGAGCAGTTCTTC | CASSIYNEQFF
TRBD1 | TRBJ1-2 | TRBV28 | . | TGTGCCAGCAGTTCCCTGACAGGGACGAACTATGGCTACACCTTC | CASSSLTGTNYGYTF
TRBD1 | TRBJ1-2 | TRBV18 | . | TGTGCCAGCTCACCAGCCGGACAGGGGGCCTATGGCTACACCTTC | CASSPAGQGAYGYTF
. | TRBJ1-5 | TRBV5-1 | . | TGCGCCAGCAGCGCCAGGGGAGGCAATCAGCCCCAGCATTTT | CASSARGGNQPQHF
. | TRBJ2-1 | TRBV11-2 | . | TGTGCCAGCAGCTTAGTTGTCGGGGGCTCCTACAATGAGCAGTTCTTC | CASSLVVGGSYNEQFF
. | TRBJ2-1 | TRBV7-9 | once | TGTGCCAGCAGCTTTTCGGAGAGCTCCTACAATGAGCAGTTCTTC | CASSFSESSYNEQFF
TRBD1 | TRBJ2-1 | TRBV27 | . | TGTGCCAGCAGTTTATCTCGGACAGGGAAAAATGAGCAGTTCTTC | CASSLSRTGKNEQFF
. | TRBJ2-1 | TRBV30 | . | TGTGCCTGGACGGGGGTAGTGATGCTGTCCAATGAGCAGTTCTTC | CAWTGVVMLSNEQFF
TRBD1 | TRBJ1-5 | TRBV2 | . | TGTGCCAGCAGCGGGCCGGGACAGAGCAATCAGCCCCAGCATTTT | CASSGPGQSNQPQHF
TRBD1 | TRBJ2-3 | TRBV9 | . | TGTGCCAGCAGCCCCCGACAGGGGGTGGGGACAGATACGCAGTATTTT | CASSPRQGVGTDTQYF
. | TRBJ2-1 | TRBV3-1/TRBV3-2 | . | TGTGCCAGCAGCGAGGGAAGCTCCTACAATGAGCAGTTCTTC | CASSEGSSYNEQFF
. | TRBJ2-7 | TRBV9 | . | TGTGCCAGCAGCGTCGGTCGCGAGCAGTACTTC | CASSVGREQYF
. | TRBJ1-4 | TRBV9 | . | TGTGCCAGCAGCGCACAGGGCGGTAATGAAAAACTGTTTTTT | CASSAQGGNEKLFF
TRBD2 | TRBJ2-1 | TRBV7-8 | . | TGTGCCAGCTCGGGCCTAGCGGGTCGCAATGAGCAGTTCTTC | CASSGLAGRNEQFF
. | TRBJ1-2 | TRBV27 | . | TGTGCCAGCAGCCCGGGGGGTAACTATGGCTACACCTTC | CASSPGGNYGYTF
. | TRBJ2-5 | TRBV19 | . | TGTGCCAGTAGTGCGGCAGCTCAAGAGACCCAGTACTTC | CASSAAAQETQYF
. | TRBJ1-2 | TRBV7-9 | . | TGTGCCAGCAGCTTAGTTGCACACCCACTGGATGGCTACACCTTC | CASSLVAHPLDGYTF
. | TRBJ1-6 | TRBV10-3 | . | TGTGCCATCAGTGTCGGCCAGGGTTTTTCACCCCTCCACTTT | CAISVGQGFSPLHF
. | TRBJ2-1 | TRBV10-3 | . | TGTGCCATCACCGAGGGAAGGGGAATCAGCGATCGCAATGAGCAGTTCTTC | CAITEGRGISDRNEQFF
. | TRBJ2-3 | TRBV27 | . | TGTGCCAGCAGTTCCTCGTCTAGTCTGCCCGGCACAGATACGCAGTATTTT | CASSSSSSLPGTDTQYF
TRBD1 | TRBJ1-3 | TRBV4-3 | . | TGCGCCAGCAGCCGGACAGGGGCTGGAAACACCATATATTTT | CASSRTGAGNTIYF
TRBD1 | TRBJ1-4 | TRBV25-1 | . | TGTGCCAGCAGTGATGCCGGGACAGGGGGCGAAAAACTGTTTTTT | CASSDAGTGGEKLFF
. | TRBJ2-3 | TRBV10-3 | . | TGTGCCATCAGTGAGTTCCGGGGCCAAGATACGCAGTATTTT | CAISEFRGQDTQYF
. | TRBJ2-7 | TRBV6-6 | . | TGTGCCAGCAGTTACCGACAGAACTACGAGCAGTACTTC | CASSYRQNYEQYF
TRBD2 | TRBJ2-1 | TRBV19 | . | TGTGCCAGTAGCGGACTAGCGGGACTTGGGGAGCAGTTCTTC | CASSGLAGLGEQFF
TRBD1 | TRBJ2-3 | TRBV11-2 | . | TGTGCCAGCAGCGGTGGGGCCTCCAGGGGGACAGATACGCAGTATTTT | CASSGGASRGTDTQYF